This T cell receptor (beta chain) was sequenced during a study of tumor-infiltrating lymphocytes in primary liver carcinoma (dated by TCRdb to about 2017). In terms of the full investigation: Surgical resection was performed in China between 2015 and early 2016 on about 5 patients with histopathologically diagnosed primary liver carcinoma. Of the five patients, three men and two women aged 30 to 69 years, four had hepatocellular carcinoma and one had combined HCC and intrahepatic cholangiocarcinoma. Tumors of the five patients were stage T1-T3 N0M0 with maximum diameters of roughly 4.2 to 11 cm. Samples yielded roughly 3.5 to 7.5 million productive TCRbeta reads; read depth did not differ significantly between tissue types. Across five regions of each liver tumor, along with adjacent normal tissue and blood, the study brought together TCRbeta repertoire sequencing, expression microarrays and whole-exome sequencing. A total of some 35 specimens from 5 patients went through TCRbeta repertoire sequencing, namely 25 tumor regions, 5 adjacent noncancerous liver tissues and 5 peripheral blood samples. High reproducibility was observed for the technical replicate repertoires, with mean shared-clone rates approximately 0.92 and correlation coefficients above 0.98.

Blood RNA was extracted from unsorted whole blood with TRIzol reagent; germline DNA came from the DNeasy Blood & Tissue kit. At the time of sampling, the patients had chronic HBV infection and had not received any treatment. Approximately 4.1 milliliters of peripheral blood were collected into K2EDTA tubes before surgery. What the research found in general, with its limitations: Repertoire overlap was found to be higher between tumor regions (mean approximately 36%) than between tumor-adjacent (around 17%) or tumor-blood (around 15%) pairs, consistent with antigen-driven expansion. Compared with blood, tumors had a significantly larger share of the repertoire taken up by the top 250 clones (p = 0.039). Only the TCR beta chain was sequenced, which likely underestimates true repertoire diversity because unpaired alpha chains were not captured. Since the samples were bulk and unsorted, there was no way to compare CD4+ and CD8+ T cell repertoires. The study included only a few patients, and the authors note findings should be validated in a larger study.

This clonotype was detected a few times. No antigen is known for it. No qualities accompany the bases; no much larger clone lies one base away. Trimming takes 3 bases from V and 8 bases from J, and the germline ends sit 10 bases apart. The CDR3 holds 12 amino acids from the cysteine to the phenylalanine. Just CDR3 DNA is preserved here, 36 bases in frame from base 1. Starting from around 520 ng total RNA, TCRbeta-specific cDNA was produced by reverse transcription with a constant-region primer and ProtoScript II reverse transcriptase. Three nested multiplex PCR rounds, following a slightly modified ARM-PCR procedure, were used to build the TCRbeta libraries. The first two PCR rounds used multiplex TRBV1-TRBV30 forward primers with a Cbeta reverse primer, each for approximately 10 cycles. Sample barcodes and Illumina adapters were added in a final 25-cycle PCR with Deep VentR polymerase. Amplicons of 200-500 bp were gel-purified with a QIAquick gel extraction kit before sequencing. TCRbeta amplicons were sequenced on an Illumina HiSeq 2500 with 250-bp paired-end reads. The original pipeline was this. Quality trimming of reads was performed with Trimmomatic v0.33, and paired reads were merged with FLASH v1.2.11 so that full CDR3 sequences could be recovered. MiGEC v1.2.1b assigned V, D and J germline segments to the rearranged TCRbeta sequences. Clonotype statistics and Shannon-Wiener diversity indices were computed with VDJtools v1.0.0. Except for diversity analysis, only the 250 most abundant clonotypes of each sample were used in subsequent analyses to reduce sampling bias. TCRdb's own reprocessing of the public reads used fastp at Q25 and MiXCR and kept productive beta chains. CDR3 protein duplicates are merged, each entry listing the most common genes and DNA. In this record, the V and J calls reflect TCRdb's handling and not the investigators' own analysis. This sample has 180,000 or so distinct CDR3 sequences in its table, and over 50% of those were observed once. Less than 75% of the sample comes from the top ten.

The receptor was isolated from a man between 40 and 49 years old with primary liver carcinoma and hepatitis B virus infection. Sequencing input: peripheral blood. The rearranged chain carries TRBV12-3 or TRBV12-4 and TRBJ2-5, with the D gene too uncertain to name. For the CDR3, the sequence is CASSFSTLTQYF. In nucleotides, the sequence is TGTGCCAGCAGTTTCTCGACTTTAACCCAGTACTTC.